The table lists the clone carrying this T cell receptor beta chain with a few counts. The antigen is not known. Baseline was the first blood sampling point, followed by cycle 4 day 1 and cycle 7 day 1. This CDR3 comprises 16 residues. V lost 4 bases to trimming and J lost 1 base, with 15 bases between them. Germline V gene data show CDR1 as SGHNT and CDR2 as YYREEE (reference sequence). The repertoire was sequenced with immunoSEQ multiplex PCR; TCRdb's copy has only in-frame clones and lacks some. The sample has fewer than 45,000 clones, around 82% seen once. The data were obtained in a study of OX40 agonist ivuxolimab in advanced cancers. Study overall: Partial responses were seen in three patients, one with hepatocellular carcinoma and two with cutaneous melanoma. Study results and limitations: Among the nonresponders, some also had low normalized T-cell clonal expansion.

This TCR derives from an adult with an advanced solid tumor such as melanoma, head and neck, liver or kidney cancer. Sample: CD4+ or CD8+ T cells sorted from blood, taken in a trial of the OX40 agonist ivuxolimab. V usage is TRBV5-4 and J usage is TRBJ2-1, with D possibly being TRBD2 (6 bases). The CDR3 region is CASSNLGSQSYNEQFF. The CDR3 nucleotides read TGTGCCAGCAGCAACCTCGGGAGTCAGTCCTACAATGAGCAGTTCTTC.